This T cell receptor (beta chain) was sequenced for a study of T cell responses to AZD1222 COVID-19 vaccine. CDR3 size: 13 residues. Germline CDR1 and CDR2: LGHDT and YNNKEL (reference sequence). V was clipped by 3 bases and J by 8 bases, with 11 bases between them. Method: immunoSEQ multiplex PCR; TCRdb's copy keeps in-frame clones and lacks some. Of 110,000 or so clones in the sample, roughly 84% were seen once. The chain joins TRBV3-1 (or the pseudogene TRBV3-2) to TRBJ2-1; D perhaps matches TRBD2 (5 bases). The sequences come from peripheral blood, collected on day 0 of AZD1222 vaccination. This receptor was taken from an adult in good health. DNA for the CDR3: TGTGCCAGCAGCCAGAGGGCCGGGCATGAGCAGTTCTTC. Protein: CASSQRAGHEQFF.